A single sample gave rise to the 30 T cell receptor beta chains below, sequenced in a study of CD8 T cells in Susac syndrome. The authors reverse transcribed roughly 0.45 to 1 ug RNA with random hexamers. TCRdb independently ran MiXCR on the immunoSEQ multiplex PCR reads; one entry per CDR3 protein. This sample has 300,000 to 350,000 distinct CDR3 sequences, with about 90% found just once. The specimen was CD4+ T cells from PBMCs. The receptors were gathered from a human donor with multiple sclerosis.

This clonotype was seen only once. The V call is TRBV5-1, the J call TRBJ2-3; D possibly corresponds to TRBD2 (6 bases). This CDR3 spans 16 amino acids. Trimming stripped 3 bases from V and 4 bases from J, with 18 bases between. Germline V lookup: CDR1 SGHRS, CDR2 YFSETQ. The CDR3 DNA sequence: TGCGCCAGCAGCTGGGCGGTGGCGGAGGGAGCAGATACGCAGTATTTT. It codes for CASSWAVAEGADTQYF. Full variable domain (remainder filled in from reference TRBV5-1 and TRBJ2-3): KAGVTQTPRYLIKTRGQQVTLSCSPISGHRSVSWYQQTPGQGLQFLFEYFSETQRNKGNFPGRFSGRQFSNSRSEMNVSTLELGDSALYLCASSWAVAEGADTQYFGPGTRLTVL.

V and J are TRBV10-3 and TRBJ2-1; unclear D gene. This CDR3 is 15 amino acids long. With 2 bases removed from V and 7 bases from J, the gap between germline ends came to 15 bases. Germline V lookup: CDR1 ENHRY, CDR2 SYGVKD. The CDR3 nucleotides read TGTGCCATCAGTGAGGGTCGCACCCGACGGAATGAGCAGTTCTTC. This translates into CAISEGRTRRNEQFF.

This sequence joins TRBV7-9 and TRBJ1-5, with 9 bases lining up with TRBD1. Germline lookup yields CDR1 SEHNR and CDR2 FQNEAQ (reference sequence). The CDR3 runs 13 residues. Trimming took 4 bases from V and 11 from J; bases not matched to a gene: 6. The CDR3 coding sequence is TGTGCCAGCAGCTCGACAGGGGGGCGGTCCCAGCATTTT. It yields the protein CASSSTGGRSQHF.

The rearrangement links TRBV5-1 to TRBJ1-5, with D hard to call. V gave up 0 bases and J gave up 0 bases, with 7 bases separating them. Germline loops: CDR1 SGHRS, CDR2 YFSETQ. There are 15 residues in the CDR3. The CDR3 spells CASSLAGYSNQPQHF. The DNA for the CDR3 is TGCGCCAGCAGCTTGGCAGGATATAGCAATCAGCCCCAGCATTTT.

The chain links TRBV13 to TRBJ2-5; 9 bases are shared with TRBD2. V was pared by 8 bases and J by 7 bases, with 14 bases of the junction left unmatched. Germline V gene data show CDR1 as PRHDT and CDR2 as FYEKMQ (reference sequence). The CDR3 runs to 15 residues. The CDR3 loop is CASGRSGGRTGTQYF. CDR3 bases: TGTGCCAGCGGCCGTAGCGGGGGCCGCACGGGGACCCAGTACTTC.

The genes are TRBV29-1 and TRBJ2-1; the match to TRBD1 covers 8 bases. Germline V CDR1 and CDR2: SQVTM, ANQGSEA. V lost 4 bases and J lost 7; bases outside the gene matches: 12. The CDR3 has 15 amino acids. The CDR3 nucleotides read TGCAGCGTTGTTTTTCGTGCGGGACAGGCAAATGAGCAGTTCTTC. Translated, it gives CSVVFRAGQANEQFF.

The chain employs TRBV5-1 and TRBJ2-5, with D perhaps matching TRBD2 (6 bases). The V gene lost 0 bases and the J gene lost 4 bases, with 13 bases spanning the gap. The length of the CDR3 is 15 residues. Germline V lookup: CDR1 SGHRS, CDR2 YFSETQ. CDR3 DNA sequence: TGCGCCAGCAGCTTGGAGGGAGGACCGGGAGAGACCCAGTACTTC. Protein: CASSLEGGPGETQYF.

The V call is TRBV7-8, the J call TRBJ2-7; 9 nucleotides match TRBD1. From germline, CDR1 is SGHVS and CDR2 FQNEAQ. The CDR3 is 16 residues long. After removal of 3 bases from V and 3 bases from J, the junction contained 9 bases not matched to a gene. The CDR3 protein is CASSLGGGTGLYEQYF. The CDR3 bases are TGTGCCAGCAGCTTGGGGGGCGGGACAGGGCTCTACGAGCAGTACTTC.

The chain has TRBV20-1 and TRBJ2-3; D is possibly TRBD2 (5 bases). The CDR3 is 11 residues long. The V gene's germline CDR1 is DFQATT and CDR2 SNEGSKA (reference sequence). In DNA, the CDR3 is TGCAGCGCGGGTCACACAGATACGCAGTATTTT. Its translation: CSAGHTDTQYF.

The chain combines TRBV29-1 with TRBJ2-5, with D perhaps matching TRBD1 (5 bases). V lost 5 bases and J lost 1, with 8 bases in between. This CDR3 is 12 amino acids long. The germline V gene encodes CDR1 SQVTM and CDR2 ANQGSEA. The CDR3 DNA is TGCAGCGTTCCCAGGGTCCAAGAGACCCAGTACTTC. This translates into CSVPRVQETQYF.

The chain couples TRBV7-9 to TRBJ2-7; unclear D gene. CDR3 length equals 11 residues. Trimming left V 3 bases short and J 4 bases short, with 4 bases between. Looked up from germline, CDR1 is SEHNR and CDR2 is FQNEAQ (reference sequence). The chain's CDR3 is CASSFRYEQYF. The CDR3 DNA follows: TGTGCCAGCAGCTTCAGATACGAGCAGTACTTC. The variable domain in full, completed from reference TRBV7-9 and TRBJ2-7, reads DTGVSQNPRHKITKRGQNVTFRCDPISEHNRLYWYRQTLGQGPEFLTYFQNEAQLEKSRLLSDRFSAERPKGSFSTLEIQRTEQGDSAMYLCASSFRYEQYFGPGTRLTVT.

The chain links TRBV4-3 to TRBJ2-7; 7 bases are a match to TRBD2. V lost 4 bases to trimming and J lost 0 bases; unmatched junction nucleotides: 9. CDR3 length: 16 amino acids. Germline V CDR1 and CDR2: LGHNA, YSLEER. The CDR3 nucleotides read TGCGCCAGCAGCCGGACCCCTAGCGGTATCTCCTACGAGCAGTACTTC. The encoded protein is CASSRTPSGISYEQYF.

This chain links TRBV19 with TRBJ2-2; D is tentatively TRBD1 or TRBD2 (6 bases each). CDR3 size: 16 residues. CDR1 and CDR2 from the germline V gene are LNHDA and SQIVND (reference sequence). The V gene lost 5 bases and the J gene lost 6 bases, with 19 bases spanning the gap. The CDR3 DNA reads TGTGCCAGTAGTGCCCTAAATAAGGGGGGTTCCGGGGAGCTGTTTTTT. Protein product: CASSALNKGGSGELFF.

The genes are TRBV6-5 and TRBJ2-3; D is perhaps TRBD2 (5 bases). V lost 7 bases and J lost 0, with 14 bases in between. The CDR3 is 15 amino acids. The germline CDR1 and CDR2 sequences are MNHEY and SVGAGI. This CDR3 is CASTRGGTSTDTQYF. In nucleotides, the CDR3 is TGTGCCAGCACCAGAGGAGGTACTAGCACAGATACGCAGTATTTT.

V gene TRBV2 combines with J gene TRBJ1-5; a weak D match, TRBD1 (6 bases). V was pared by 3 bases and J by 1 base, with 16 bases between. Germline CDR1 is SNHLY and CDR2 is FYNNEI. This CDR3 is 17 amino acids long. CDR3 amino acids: CASSDPGVPVSNQPQHF. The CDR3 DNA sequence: TGTGCCAGCAGTGACCCAGGGGTTCCGGTGAGCAATCAGCCCCAGCATTTT.

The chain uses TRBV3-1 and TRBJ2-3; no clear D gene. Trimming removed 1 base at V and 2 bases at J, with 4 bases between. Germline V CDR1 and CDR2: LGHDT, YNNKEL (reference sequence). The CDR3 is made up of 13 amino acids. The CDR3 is CASSQGATDTQYF. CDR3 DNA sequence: TGTGCCAGCAGCCAAGGGGCCACAGATACGCAGTATTTT.

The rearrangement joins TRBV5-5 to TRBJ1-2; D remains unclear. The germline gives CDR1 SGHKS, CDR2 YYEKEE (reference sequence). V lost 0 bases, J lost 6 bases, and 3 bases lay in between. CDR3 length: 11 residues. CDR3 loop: CASSLVDGYTF. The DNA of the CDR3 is TGTGCCAGCAGCTTGGTAGATGGCTACACCTTC.

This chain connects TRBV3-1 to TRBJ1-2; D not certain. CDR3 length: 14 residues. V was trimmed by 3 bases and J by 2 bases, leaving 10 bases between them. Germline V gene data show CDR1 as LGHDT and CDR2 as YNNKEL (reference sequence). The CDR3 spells CASSHGGGNYGYTF. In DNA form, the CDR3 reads TGTGCCAGCAGCCACGGCGGAGGAAACTATGGCTACACCTTC.

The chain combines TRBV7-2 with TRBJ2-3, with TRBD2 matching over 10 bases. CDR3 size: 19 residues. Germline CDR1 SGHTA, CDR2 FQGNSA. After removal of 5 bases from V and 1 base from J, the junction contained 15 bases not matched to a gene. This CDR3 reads CASSLKGSGRKGGTDTQYF. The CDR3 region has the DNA TGTGCCAGCAGCCTTAAGGGTAGCGGGAGGAAAGGAGGCACAGATACGCAGTATTTT.

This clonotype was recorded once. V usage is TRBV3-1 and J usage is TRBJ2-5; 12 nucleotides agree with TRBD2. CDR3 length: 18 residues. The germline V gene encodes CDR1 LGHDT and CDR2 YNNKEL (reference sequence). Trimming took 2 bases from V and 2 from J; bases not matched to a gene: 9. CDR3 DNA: TGTGCCAGCAGCCAATACTCTAGCGGGGGGGTGGATCAAGAGACCCAGTACTTC. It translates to CASSQYSSGGVDQETQYF.

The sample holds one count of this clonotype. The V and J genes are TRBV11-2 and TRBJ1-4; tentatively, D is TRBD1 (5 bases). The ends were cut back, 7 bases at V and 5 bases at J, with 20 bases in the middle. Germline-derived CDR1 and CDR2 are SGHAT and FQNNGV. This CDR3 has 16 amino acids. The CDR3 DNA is TGTGCCAGCACCCTGGGGGGGTGGAGGAACAATGAAAAACTGTTTTTT. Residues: CASTLGGWRNNEKLFF.

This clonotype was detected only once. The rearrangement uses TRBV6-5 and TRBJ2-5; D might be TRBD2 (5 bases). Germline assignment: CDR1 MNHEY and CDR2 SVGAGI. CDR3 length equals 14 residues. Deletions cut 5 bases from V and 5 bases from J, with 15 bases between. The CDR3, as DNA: TGTGCCAGCAGTAGACGACGGGGTGGGGAGACCCAGTACTTC. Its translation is CASSRRRGGETQYF.

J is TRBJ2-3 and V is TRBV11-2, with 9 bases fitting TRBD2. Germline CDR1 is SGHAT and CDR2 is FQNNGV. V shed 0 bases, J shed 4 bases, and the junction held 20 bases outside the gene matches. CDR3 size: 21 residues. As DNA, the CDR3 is TGTGCCAGCAGCTTAGATCTTAGCGGCGGGGGGGCCTTAGTTCGTCCAGATACGCAGTATTTT. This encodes CASSLDLSGGGALVRPDTQYF.

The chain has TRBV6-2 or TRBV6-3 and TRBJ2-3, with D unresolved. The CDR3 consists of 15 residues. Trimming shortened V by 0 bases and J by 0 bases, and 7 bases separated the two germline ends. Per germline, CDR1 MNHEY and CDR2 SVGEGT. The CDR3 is CASSYSKGSTDTQYF. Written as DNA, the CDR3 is TGTGCCAGCAGTTACTCGAAAGGGAGCACAGATACGCAGTATTTT.

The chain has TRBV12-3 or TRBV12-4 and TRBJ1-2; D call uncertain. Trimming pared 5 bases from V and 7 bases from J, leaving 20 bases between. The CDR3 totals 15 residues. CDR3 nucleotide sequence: TGTGCCAGCAGTCCCTCATTTGGTGTCGCGAGTGGCTACACCTTC. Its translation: CASSPSFGVASGYTF.

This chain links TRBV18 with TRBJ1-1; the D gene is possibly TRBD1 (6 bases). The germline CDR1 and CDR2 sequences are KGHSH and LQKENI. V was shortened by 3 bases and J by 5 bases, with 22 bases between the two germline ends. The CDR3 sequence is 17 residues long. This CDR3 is CASSPLSRTGRKTEAFF. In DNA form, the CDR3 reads TGTGCCAGCTCACCCCTATCTCGAACAGGGAGGAAGACTGAAGCTTTCTTT.

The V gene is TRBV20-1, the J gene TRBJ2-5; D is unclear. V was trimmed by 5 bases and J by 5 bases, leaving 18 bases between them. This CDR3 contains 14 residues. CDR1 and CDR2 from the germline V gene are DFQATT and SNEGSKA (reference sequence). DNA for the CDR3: TGCAGTGCTCGCAGATCAGGATTTAAGGAGACCCAGTACTTC. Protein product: CSARRSGFKETQYF.

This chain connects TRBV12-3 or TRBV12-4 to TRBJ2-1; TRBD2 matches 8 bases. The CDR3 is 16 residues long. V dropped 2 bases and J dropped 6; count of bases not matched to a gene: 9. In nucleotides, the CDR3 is TGTGCCAGCAGTTTATCCTGGCGGGGGGTAGGCAATGAGCAGTTCTTC. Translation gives CASSLSWRGVGNEQFF.

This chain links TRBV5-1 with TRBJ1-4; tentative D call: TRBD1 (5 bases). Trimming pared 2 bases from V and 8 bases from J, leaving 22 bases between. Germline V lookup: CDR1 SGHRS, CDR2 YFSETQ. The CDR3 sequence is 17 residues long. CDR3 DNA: TGCGCCAGCAGCTTAATCCAAGGCCAGGGATCATACGAAAAACTGTTTTTT. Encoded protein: CASSLIQGQGSYEKLFF. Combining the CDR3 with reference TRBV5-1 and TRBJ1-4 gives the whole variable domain KAGVTQTPRYLIKTRGQQVTLSCSPISGHRSVSWYQQTPGQGLQFLFEYFSETQRNKGNFPGRFSGRQFSNSRSEMNVSTLELGDSALYLCASSLIQGQGSYEKLFFGSGTQLSVL.

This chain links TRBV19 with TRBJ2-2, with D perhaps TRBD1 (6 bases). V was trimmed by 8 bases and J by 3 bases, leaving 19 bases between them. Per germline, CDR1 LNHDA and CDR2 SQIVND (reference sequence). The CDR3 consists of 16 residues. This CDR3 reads CASHSPVGGHTGELFF. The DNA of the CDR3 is TGTGCCAGTCATTCACCGGTAGGGGGTCACACCGGGGAGCTGTTTTTT.